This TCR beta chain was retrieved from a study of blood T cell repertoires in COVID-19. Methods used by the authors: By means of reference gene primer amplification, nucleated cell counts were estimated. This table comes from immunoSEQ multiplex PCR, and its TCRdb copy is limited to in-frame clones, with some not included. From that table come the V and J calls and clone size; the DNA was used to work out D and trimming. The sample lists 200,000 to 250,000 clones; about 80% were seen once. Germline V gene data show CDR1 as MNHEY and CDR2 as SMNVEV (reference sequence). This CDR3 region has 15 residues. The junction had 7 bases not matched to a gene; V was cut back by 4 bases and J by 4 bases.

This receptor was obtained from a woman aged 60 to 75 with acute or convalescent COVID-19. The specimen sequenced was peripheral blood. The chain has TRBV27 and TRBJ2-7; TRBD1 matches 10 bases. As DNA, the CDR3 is TGTGCCAGCAGTTCAGCCTGGGACAGGGGATACGAGCAGTACTTC. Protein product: CASSSAWDRGYEQYF.